The 10 T cell receptor beta chains presented below share a single source sample, sequenced in a study of T cells in Graves' hyperthyroidism and ophthalmopathy. From RNA transcripts, TCR beta CDR3 regions were amplified. A set of HTBI primers served as the primers for a first-round RT-PCR of the TCR CDR3. In TCRdb, the multiplex PCR reads were re-called with MiXCR into one record per CDR3 protein. This sample has about 300,000 distinct CDR3 sequences; roughly 15% occur once, and the top ten carry roughly 7.7%. Sequenced material: blood. The receptor source for this set is a woman aged 40-49 years with Graves' hyperthyroidism.

This chain links TRBV12-3 or TRBV12-4 with TRBJ1-4; D is perhaps TRBD1 (6 bases). There are 16 residues in the CDR3. V was trimmed by 6 bases and J by 6 bases, leaving 20 bases between them. The CDR3 sequence: CASSSTTGIGDEKLFF. CDR3 DNA sequence: TGTGCCAGCAGCTCCACCACAGGGATAGGGGATGAAAAACTGTTTTTT.

The gene calls are TRBV7-2 and TRBJ2-5, with TRBD2 matching 13 bases. The germline gives CDR1 SGHTA, CDR2 FQGNSA. The CDR3 loop spans 17 amino acids. The V segment lost 0 bases and the J segment 1 base; nucleotides outside the gene matches: 2. The CDR3 sequence: CASSLARTSGSQETQYF. Here the CDR3 DNA reads TGTGCCAGCAGCTTAGCGCGGACTAGCGGGAGCCAAGAGACCCAGTACTTC. Complete variable domain (other parts from reference TRBV7-2 and TRBJ2-5): GAGVSQSPSNKVTEKGKDVELRCDPISGHTALYWYRQSLGQGLEFLIYFQGNSAPDKSGLPSDRFSAERTGGSVSTLTIQRTQQEDSAVYLCASSLARTSGSQETQYFGPGTRLLVL.

This clonotype was seen ten or more times. This chain links TRBV10-3 with TRBJ2-7; perhaps TRBD1 as D (6 bases). This CDR3 comprises 15 residues. V was trimmed by 5 bases and J by 3 bases, leaving 17 bases between them. CDR1 and CDR2 (germline): ENHRY, SYGVKD. The CDR3 spells CAISPQSGQLYEQYF. CDR3 in DNA: TGTGCCATCAGTCCCCAATCCGGACAGCTCTACGAGCAGTACTTC.

There are many counts of this clonotype. The chain combines TRBV7-6 with TRBJ2-7; 8 bases are a match to TRBD2. The CDR3 spans 15 residues. The junction had 11 bases not matched to a gene; V was cut back by 4 bases and J by 6 bases. In germline, CDR1 is SGHVS, CDR2 FNYEAQ. The CDR3 here is CASSSAGAGDREQYF. The CDR3 DNA reads as TGTGCCAGCAGCTCGGCTGGAGCGGGAGACCGCGAGCAGTACTTC.

This clonotype was recorded at least ten times. This chain joins TRBV7-2 and TRBJ2-7; 7 bases are a match to TRBD2. Germline V gene lookup returns CDR1 SGHTA and CDR2 FQGNSA. The CDR3 consists of 13 residues. The V gene end was trimmed by 10 bases and the J gene end by 1 base; junction bases not matched to a gene: 7. The CDR3 DNA follows: TGTGCCACCCGAAGCGGGGCTTCCTACGAGCAGTACTTC. It encodes CATRSGASYEQYF.

This clonotype was picked up many times. This rearrangement joins TRBV7-2 to TRBJ1-6; 11 positions agree with TRBD1. The CDR3 spans 16 residues. The V gene end was trimmed by 5 bases and the J gene end by 3 bases; junction bases not matched to a gene: 3. Germline loops: CDR1 SGHTA, CDR2 FQGNSA. The CDR3 sequence: CASSRTGGFYNSPLHF. In DNA, the CDR3 is TGTGCCAGCAGCCGGACAGGGGGCTTCTATAATTCACCCCTCCACTTT.

The sample holds many counts of this clonotype. CDR3 sequence: CASRSGFDRVSYEQYF. The DNA for the CDR3 is TGTGCCAGCAGATCAGGATTCGACAGGGTCTCCTACGAGCAGTACTTC. This rearrangement joins TRBV28 to TRBJ2-7; 7 bases agree with TRBD1. The CDR3 runs 16 residues. The ends lost 6 bases at V and 0 bases at J; junction bases unmatched: 11. Germline V lookup: CDR1 MDHEN, CDR2 SYDVKM.

This clonotype was recorded at least ten times. The chain recombines TRBV7-2 with TRBJ1-1; D remains ambiguous. V was cut by 1 base and J by 5 bases, with 8 bases left in between. The germline CDR1 and CDR2 sequences are SGHTA and FQGNSA. CDR3 size: 13 residues. The CDR3 protein is CASSLVRVTEAFF. CDR3 DNA: TGTGCCAGCAGCTTAGTTAGGGTGACTGAAGCTTTCTTT. The whole variable domain, filled in from reference TRBV7-2 and TRBJ1-1, reads GAGVSQSPSNKVTEKGKDVELRCDPISGHTALYWYRQSLGQGLEFLIYFQGNSAPDKSGLPSDRFSAERTGGSVSTLTIQRTQQEDSAVYLCASSLVRVTEAFFGQGTRLTVV.

V gene TRBV28 combines with J gene TRBJ1-2; D is undetermined. CDR3 length: 11 amino acids. V was shortened by 8 bases and J by 7 bases, with 11 bases between the two germline ends. Germline-derived CDR1 and CDR2 are MDHEN and SYDVKM. CDR3 protein: CASLGLFGYTF. In nucleotides, the CDR3 is TGTGCCAGCCTCGGCTTATTTGGCTACACCTTC.

This clonotype has ten or more counts. V gene TRBV10-3 combines with J gene TRBJ2-7; 13 nucleotides line up with TRBD2. With V trimmed by 4 bases and J by 3 bases, 0 bases remained unmatched. CDR3 length: 14 amino acids. Germline V lookup: CDR1 ENHRY, CDR2 SYGVKD. This CDR3 is CAISGTSGSYEQYF. The CDR3 bases are TGTGCCATCAGTGGGACTAGCGGGAGCTACGAGCAGTACTTC.